The clone carrying this T cell receptor (beta chain) showed up just a few times. Its antigen remains unidentified. These data belong to a study of T-cell memory formation after mild COVID-19. For the study at large: There were largely donor-specific TCR clusters.

CDR1 is SGHTA, CDR2 FQGNSA, per germline. This CDR3 has 16 amino acids. V dropped 5 bases and J dropped 8 bases, with 24 bases sitting between them. Notes on the study in general: Within pre-infection memory, some responding clones were found, suggesting cross-reactive memory joined.

TCR alpha and TCR beta cDNA libraries with sample barcodes and UMIs came from 5'RACE using constant-segment primers. One entry per CDR3 protein results from TCRdb running MiXCR on the 5' RACE reads. The sample holds about 350,000 distinct CDR3 sequences, roughly 13% seen once. The source material was PBMCs or a T cell subset sorted from them (not recorded which). The genes are TRBV7-2 and TRBJ1-2, with D uncertain. This clonotype was sampled from a man aged 18 to 30 who had mild COVID-19 (a few samples of this study predate the infection). Cell type and time point are not known. The CDR3 bases are TGTGCCAGCAGCCACCAAACCACCACTCCAGGTGCAGGCTACACCTTC. Its translation: CASSHQTTTPGAGYTF.